The rows below give T cell receptor beta chains drawn from one sample of a study of T cell responses to AZD1222 COVID-19 vaccine. Produced via immunoSEQ multiplex PCR; TCRdb's table is partial and in-frame only. The sample has tens of thousands of clones, about nine tenths seen once; the top ten hold less than 3.5%. Sequencing used peripheral blood, obtained on day 0 of AZD1222 vaccination. Receptor source: an adult in good health. Each CDR3 is given with its conserved first and last residue. The order of the fields is clone size, V gene, J gene, D gene, CDR3 DNA, CDR3 protein. A D gene is named only where the DNA matches it firmly. Some rows have no size entry. The others give once, few or many, or a class for an expanded clone.

abundance: .
v_gene: TRBV2
j_gene: TRBJ2-2
d_gene: TRBD2
CDR3nt: TGTGCCAGCAGTGGGCGGGAGACTACCGGGGAGCTGTTTTTT
CDR3aa: CASSGRETTGELFF

abundance: .
v_gene: TRBV19
j_gene: TRBJ2-7
d_gene: TRBD1
CDR3nt: TGTGCCACCTCACCTCCCGGGACAGGATTAAACGAGCAGTACTTC
CDR3aa: CATSPPGTGLNEQYF

abundance: once
v_gene: TRBV6-6
j_gene: TRBJ2-7
d_gene: .
CDR3nt: TGTGCCAGCAGTCCCCCGGGCTACGAGCAGTACTTC
CDR3aa: CASSPPGYEQYF

abundance: .
v_gene: TRBV27
j_gene: TRBJ1-5
d_gene: .
CDR3nt: TGTGCCAGCAGTTTATCCGGGGGCGAGGGCAATCAGCCCCAGCATTTT
CDR3aa: CASSLSGGEGNQPQHF

abundance: .
v_gene: TRBV6-5
j_gene: TRBJ2-7
d_gene: TRBD1
CDR3nt: TGTGCCAGCAGCCCGGGACAGGGGGGCCCCGAGCAGTACTTC
CDR3aa: CASSPGQGGPEQYF

abundance: .
v_gene: TRBV20-1
j_gene: TRBJ2-3
d_gene: .
CDR3nt: TGCAGTGCTAGTCGCGGGGTCAACACAGATACGCAGTATTTT
CDR3aa: CSASRGVNTDTQYF

abundance: .
v_gene: TRBV27
j_gene: TRBJ2-1
d_gene: TRBD2
CDR3nt: TGTGCCAGCAGGACTAGCGGGGGGAATGAGCAGTTCTTC
CDR3aa: CASRTSGGNEQFF

abundance: .
v_gene: TRBV11-2
j_gene: TRBJ1-3
d_gene: .
CDR3nt: TGTGCCAGCAGCACGGACAAATTCACTGGAAACACCATATATTTT
CDR3aa: CASSTDKFTGNTIYF

abundance: .
v_gene: TRBV2
j_gene: TRBJ2-3
d_gene: .
CDR3nt: TGTGCCAGCAGTGAACGGCAGGGGCGGACATTT
CDR3aa: CASSERQGRTF

abundance: .
v_gene: TRBV15
j_gene: TRBJ1-1
d_gene: .
CDR3nt: TGTGCCACCAGCAGAGACCTGGGTAGGGGCACTGAAGCTTTCTTT
CDR3aa: CATSRDLGRGTEAFF

abundance: .
v_gene: TRBV6-5
j_gene: TRBJ1-5
d_gene: .
CDR3nt: TGTGCCAGCAGTTTCAGGGGTAATCAGCCCCAGCATTTT
CDR3aa: CASSFRGNQPQHF

abundance: .
v_gene: TRBV7-9
j_gene: TRBJ1-5
d_gene: .
CDR3nt: TGTGCCAGCAGCTTAGGGGGAGGCACTCAGCCCCAGCATTTT
CDR3aa: CASSLGGGTQPQHF

abundance: .
v_gene: TRBV5-4
j_gene: TRBJ1-6
d_gene: TRBD1
CDR3nt: TGTGCCAGCAGCTTGGGGACAGGGAGGGGAAAGCATTCACCCCTCCACTTT
CDR3aa: CASSLGTGRGKHSPLHF

abundance: .
v_gene: TRBV28
j_gene: TRBJ2-7
d_gene: TRBD1
CDR3nt: TGTGCCAGCATTGGGGGCGGGACAGGGGGCTACGAGCAGTACTTC
CDR3aa: CASIGGGTGGYEQYF

abundance: .
v_gene: TRBV11-2
j_gene: TRBJ2-5
d_gene: .
CDR3nt: TGTGCCAGCAGCTTAGAGGTCCGGACCCAGTACTTC
CDR3aa: CASSLEVRTQYF

abundance: .
v_gene: TRBV7-9
j_gene: TRBJ2-1
d_gene: .
CDR3nt: TGTGCCAGCCATTCCGGACTCAATGAGCAGTTCTTC
CDR3aa: CASHSGLNEQFF

abundance: .
v_gene: TRBV15
j_gene: TRBJ2-1
d_gene: .
CDR3nt: TGTGCCACCAGCAGAGTGGGGCCAAACAGCAATGAGCAGTTCTTC
CDR3aa: CATSRVGPNSNEQFF

abundance: .
v_gene: TRBV7-9
j_gene: TRBJ2-1
d_gene: .
CDR3nt: TGTGCCAGCAGCCCTGACTGGAATGAGCAGTTCTTC
CDR3aa: CASSPDWNEQFF